Below are 20 T cell receptor beta chains sequenced from a single sample in a study of T-cell memory formation after mild COVID-19. TCRdb processed the 5' RACE reads anew with MiXCR; each CDR3 protein has one entry. The data contain about 360,000 distinct CDR3 sequences, around 13% of them singletons. Sample: PBMCs or a T cell subset sorted from them (not recorded which). All receptors derive from a man younger than 30 who had mild COVID-19 (a few samples of this study predate the infection). Cell type and time point are not known.

In its sample, this clonotype was seen once. The chain joins TRBV7-2 to TRBJ1-2; D is ambiguous. Germline CDR1 reads SGHTA; CDR2 reads FQGNSA. The CDR3 contains 13 residues. Trimming shortened V by 6 bases and J by 8 bases, and 16 bases separated the two germline ends. CDR3 sequence: CASSPVETGGYTF. CDR3 sequence (DNA): TGTGCCAGCAGTCCAGTGGAAACCGGCGGCTACACCTTC.

The chain links TRBV4-3 to TRBJ1-1; D unresolved. The CDR3 is made up of 13 amino acids. Trimming pared 1 base from V and 5 bases from J, leaving 8 bases between. CDR1 is LGHNA and CDR2 is YSLEER in the germline V gene. The CDR3 sequence: CASSQVWGTEAFF. The CDR3 coding sequence is TGCGCCAGCAGCCAAGTATGGGGAACTGAAGCTTTCTTT.

The gene calls are TRBV7-2 and TRBJ2-7; unclear D gene. CDR3 length equals 13 residues. Germline V lookup: CDR1 SGHTA, CDR2 FQGNSA. V was pared by 5 bases and J by 7 bases, with 15 bases between. For the CDR3, the DNA is TGTGCCAGCAGCGCCTCGCCAGCCTTGGAGCAGTACGTC. Encoded protein: CASSASPALEQYV.

The gene calls are TRBV7-9 and TRBJ2-3; TRBD1 agrees at 11 bases. The germline gives CDR1 SEHNR, CDR2 FQNEAQ (reference sequence). CDR3 size: 17 residues. Trimming at V came to 1 base and at J to 2 bases, leaving 5 bases not matched to a gene. This CDR3 is CASSLVGQGEDTDTQYF. Written as DNA, the CDR3 is TGTGCCAGCAGCTTAGTGGGACAGGGGGAAGACACAGATACGCAGTATTTT.

J is TRBJ2-1 and V is TRBV5-1; maybe TRBD2 (5 bases). Trimming stripped 8 bases from V and 0 bases from J, with 12 bases between. Germline V gene sequence: CDR1 SGHRS, CDR2 YFSETQ. The CDR3 consists of 14 residues. The DNA of the CDR3 is TGCGCCAGTAGAGAGCGGTACTCCTACAATGAGCAGTTCTTC. Translating gives CASRERYSYNEQFF.

In this sample, this clonotype turned up a few times. This rearrangement joins TRBV20-1 to TRBJ2-7; D might be TRBD2 (7 bases). Per the germline V gene, CDR1 is DFQATT and CDR2 is SNEGSKA (reference sequence). The CDR3 is made up of 14 amino acids. V lost 4 bases and J 4 bases, leaving 17 bases between the germline ends. The CDR3: CSAIPPRGGYEQYF. The DNA of the CDR3 is TGCAGTGCTATACCCCCGAGGGGGGGATACGAGCAGTACTTC.

The chain joins TRBV18 to TRBJ2-4; D remains unclear. The V gene lost 0 bases and the J gene lost 6 bases, with 12 bases spanning the gap. The CDR3 totals 15 residues. Germline values: CDR1 KGHSH, CDR2 LQKENI. The CDR3 loop reads CASSPPNAEPNIQYF. CDR3 coding DNA: TGTGCCAGCTCACCACCGAATGCCGAGCCAAACATTCAGTACTTC.

This clonotype was seen a few times. The rearrangement joins TRBV7-2 to TRBJ2-7; D ambiguous. Germline assignment: CDR1 SGHTA and CDR2 FQGNSA. Trimming removed 8 bases from V and 3 bases from J, with 20 bases in between. The CDR3 length is 15 residues. In nucleotides, the CDR3 is TGTGCCAGCGGCGGAAGTGCGGAGCCCTTCTACGAGCAGTACTTC. Translating gives CASGGSAEPFYEQYF.

This clonotype occurred many times. The chain has TRBV7-8 and TRBJ1-1; TRBD1 matches 7 bases. Trimming removed 4 bases from V and 3 bases from J; junction bases left unmatched: 2. CDR3 size: 13 residues. Germline V gene sequence: CDR1 SGHVS, CDR2 FQNEAQ. CDR3 sequence: CASSSDRDTEAFF. The CDR3 bases are TGTGCCAGCAGCTCAGACAGGGACACTGAAGCTTTCTTT.

This clonotype was observed a single time. The chain links TRBV20-1 to TRBJ1-6, with D unclear. From germline, CDR1 is DFQATT and CDR2 SNEGSKA (reference sequence). The CDR3 is made up of 16 amino acids. Between the trimmed V and J ends, which lost 2 bases and 2 bases, there was a span of 13 bases. As DNA, the CDR3 is TGCAGTGCTAGACGTAGGGAGGGTACCTATAATTCACCCCTCCACTTT. It is translated as CSARRREGTYNSPLHF.

V and J are TRBV6-5 and TRBJ2-7; D ambiguous. This CDR3 has 10 amino acids. With 7 bases removed from V and 3 bases from J, the gap between germline ends came to 4 bases. Germline V gives CDR1 MNHEY, CDR2 SVGAGI. The CDR3 sequence: CASTDYEQYF. The CDR3, as DNA: TGTGCCAGCACTGACTACGAGCAGTACTTC.

This clonotype showed up many times. V and J are TRBV5-1 and TRBJ1-1, with TRBD1 identical over 8 bases. Germline trimming cut 4 bases from V and 3 bases from J; bases unmatched to any gene: 2. The CDR3 spans 13 residues. Germline V gene data show CDR1 as SGHRS and CDR2 as YFSETQ. CDR3 protein: CASSRTGYTEAFF. The CDR3 DNA reads TGCGCCAGCAGCCGGACAGGGTACACTGAAGCTTTCTTT. The entire variable domain, with the rest obtained from reference TRBV5-1 and TRBJ1-1, is as follows: KAGVTQTPRYLIKTRGQQVTLSCSPISGHRSVSWYQQTPGQGLQFLFEYFSETQRNKGNFPGRFSGRQFSNSRSEMNVSTLELGDSALYLCASSRTGYTEAFFGQGTRLTVV.

The V gene is TRBV10-3, the J gene TRBJ1-2; D perhaps matches TRBD1 (6 bases). This CDR3 has 16 amino acids. The V end was cut by 4 bases, the J end by 6 bases, with 21 bases between. The germline V gene has CDR1 ENHRY and CDR2 SYGVKD. The DNA for the CDR3 is TGTGCCATCAGTGCCCGGGGGGGGCTCCGACGGGATGGCTACACCTTC. Protein product: CAISARGGLRRDGYTF.

The chain joins TRBV28 to TRBJ2-7; 7 bases line up with TRBD2. J gave up 0 bases and V 5 bases, and 4 bases lay outside the gene matches. There are 14 residues in the CDR3. Germline lookup yields CDR1 MDHEN and CDR2 SYDVKM. CDR3 sequence reads: CASSRRGSSYEQYV. CDR3 bases: TGTGCCAGCAGTAGACGCGGGAGCTCCTACGAGCAGTACGTC.

This chain uses TRBV27 with TRBJ1-4, with D tentatively TRBD1 (5 bases). The CDR3 contains 14 residues. Germline V gene sequence: CDR1 MNHEY, CDR2 SMNVEV (reference sequence). V was pared by 3 bases and J by 7 bases, with 12 bases between. The CDR3 sequence: CASSLGPGGEKLFF. For the CDR3, the DNA is TGTGCCAGCAGTTTGGGCCCGGGGGGTGAAAAACTGTTTTTT.

The chain is built from TRBV7-9 and TRBJ1-1, with D uncertain. The CDR3 length is 14 residues. With 1 base removed from V and 3 bases from J, the gap between germline ends came to 9 bases. Germline CDR1 is SEHNR and CDR2 is FQNEAQ (reference sequence). The CDR3: CASSLGPGDTEAFF. The DNA for the CDR3 is TGTGCCAGCAGCTTAGGGCCAGGTGACACTGAAGCTTTCTTT.

The chain combines TRBV7-9 with TRBJ2-7, with TRBD2 identical over 9 bases. Germline V lookup: CDR1 SEHNR, CDR2 FQNEAQ (reference sequence). J was trimmed by 2 bases and V by 7 bases; bases with no gene match: 6. This CDR3 contains 14 residues. The CDR3 reads CASTPSGVAYEQYF. In DNA, the CDR3 is TGTGCCAGCACCCCTAGCGGGGTCGCCTACGAGCAGTACTTC.

The chain links TRBV15 to TRBJ2-3, with 10 nucleotides matching TRBD1. Trimming cost V 5 bases and J 4 bases; bases outside gene matches: 9. In germline, CDR1 is LNHNV, CDR2 YYDKDF (reference sequence). This CDR3 has 16 amino acids. The CDR3 DNA reads as TGTGCCACCAGCCGAGGACAGGGGGGTTTCGCAGATACGCAGTATTTT. It specifies CATSRGQGGFADTQYF.

In its sample, this clonotype was seen a few times. The rearrangement links TRBV19 to TRBJ2-7, with D uncertain. Germline V gene data show CDR1 as LNHDA and CDR2 as SQIVND (reference sequence). The length of the CDR3 is 13 residues. V lost 3 bases to trimming and J lost 6 bases, with 12 bases between them. CDR3 in amino acids: CASSIGLGAEQYV. As DNA, the CDR3 is TGTGCCAGTAGTATCGGCCTCGGAGCCGAGCAGTACGTC.

The gene calls are TRBV5-6 and TRBJ1-2; D remains ambiguous. CDR3 length: 14 amino acids. The germline V gene encodes CDR1 SGHDT and CDR2 YYEEEE. Trimming took 1 base from V and 0 from J, leaving 7 bases between them. CDR3 DNA sequence: TGTGCCAGCAGCTTGAGTGGGGCTAACTATGGCTACACCTTC. Its translation is CASSLSGANYGYTF.